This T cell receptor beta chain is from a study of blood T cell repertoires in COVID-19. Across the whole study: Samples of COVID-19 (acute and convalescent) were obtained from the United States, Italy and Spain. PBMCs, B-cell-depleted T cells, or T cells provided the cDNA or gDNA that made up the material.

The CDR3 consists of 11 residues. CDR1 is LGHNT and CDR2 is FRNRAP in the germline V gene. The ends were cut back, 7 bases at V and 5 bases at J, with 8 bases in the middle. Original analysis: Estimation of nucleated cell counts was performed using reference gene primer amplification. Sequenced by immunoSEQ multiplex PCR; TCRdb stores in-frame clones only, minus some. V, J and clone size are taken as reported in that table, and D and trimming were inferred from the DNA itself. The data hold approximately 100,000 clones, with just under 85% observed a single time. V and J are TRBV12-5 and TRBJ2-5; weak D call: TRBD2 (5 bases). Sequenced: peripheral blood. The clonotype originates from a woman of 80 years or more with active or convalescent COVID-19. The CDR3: CASAQRETQYF. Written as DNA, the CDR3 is TGTGCTAGTGCCCAGCGGGAGACCCAGTACTTC.